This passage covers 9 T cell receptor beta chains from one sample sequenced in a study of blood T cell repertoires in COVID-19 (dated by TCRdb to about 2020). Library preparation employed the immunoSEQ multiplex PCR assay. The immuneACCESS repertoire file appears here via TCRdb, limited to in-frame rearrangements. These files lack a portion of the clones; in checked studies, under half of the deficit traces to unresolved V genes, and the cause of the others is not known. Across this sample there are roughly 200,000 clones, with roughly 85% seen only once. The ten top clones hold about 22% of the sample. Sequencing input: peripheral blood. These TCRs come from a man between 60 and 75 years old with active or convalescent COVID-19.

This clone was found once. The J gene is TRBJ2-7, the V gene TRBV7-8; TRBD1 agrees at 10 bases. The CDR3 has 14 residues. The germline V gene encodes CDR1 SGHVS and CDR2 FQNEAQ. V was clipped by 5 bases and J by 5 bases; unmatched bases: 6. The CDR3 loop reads CASSHRDRGNEQYF. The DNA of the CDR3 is TGTGCCAGCAGCCACAGGGACAGGGGAAACGAGCAGTACTTC. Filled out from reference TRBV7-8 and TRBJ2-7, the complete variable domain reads GAGVSQSPRYKVAKRGQDVALRCDPISGHVSLFWYQQALGQGPEFLTYFQNEAQLDKSGLPSDRFFAERPEGSVSTLKIQRTQQEDSAVYLCASSHRDRGNEQYFGPGTRLTVT.

Here the CDR3 DNA reads TGTGCCACTAAGGACAGGCTCTACGAGCAGTACTTC. Translating gives CATKDRLYEQYF. The gene calls are TRBV19 and TRBJ2-7, with 7 bases fitting TRBD1. The CDR3 contains 12 residues. Germline CDR1 is LNHDA and CDR2 is SQIVND (reference sequence). The V gene end was trimmed by 10 bases and the J gene end by 3 bases; junction bases not matched to a gene: 6.

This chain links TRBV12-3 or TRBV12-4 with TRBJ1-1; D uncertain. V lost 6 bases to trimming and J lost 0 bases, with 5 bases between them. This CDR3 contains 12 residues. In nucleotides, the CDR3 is TGTGCCAGCAGCCGTTTGAACACTGAAGCTTTCTTT. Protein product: CASSRLNTEAFF.

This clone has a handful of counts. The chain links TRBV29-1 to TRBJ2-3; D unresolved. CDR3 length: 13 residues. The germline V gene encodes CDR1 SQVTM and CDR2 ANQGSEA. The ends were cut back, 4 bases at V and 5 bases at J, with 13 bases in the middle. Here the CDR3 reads CSVVEQVQDTQYF. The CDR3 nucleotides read TGCAGCGTTGTAGAGCAGGTTCAAGATACGCAGTATTTT.

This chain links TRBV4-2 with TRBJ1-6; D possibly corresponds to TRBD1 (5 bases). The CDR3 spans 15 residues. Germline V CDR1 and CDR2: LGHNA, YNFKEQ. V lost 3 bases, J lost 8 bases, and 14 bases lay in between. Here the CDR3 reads CASSQEWTPDSPLHF. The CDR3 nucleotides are TGTGCCAGCAGCCAGGAATGGACACCAGATTCACCCCTCCACTTT.

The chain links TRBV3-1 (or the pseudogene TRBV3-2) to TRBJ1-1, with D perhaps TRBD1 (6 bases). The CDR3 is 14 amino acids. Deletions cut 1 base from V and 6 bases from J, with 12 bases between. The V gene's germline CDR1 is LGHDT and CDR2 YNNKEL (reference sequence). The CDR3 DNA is TGTGCCAGCAGCCAAGGGCAACAGGGAGCTGAAGCTTTCTTT. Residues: CASSQGQQGAEAFF.

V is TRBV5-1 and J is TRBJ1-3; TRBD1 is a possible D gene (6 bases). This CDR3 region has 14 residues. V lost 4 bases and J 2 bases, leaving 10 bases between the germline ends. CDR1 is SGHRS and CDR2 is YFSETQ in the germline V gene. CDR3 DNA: TGCGCCAGCAGCCCCGGGACACCTGGAAACACCATATATTTT. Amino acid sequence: CASSPGTPGNTIYF.

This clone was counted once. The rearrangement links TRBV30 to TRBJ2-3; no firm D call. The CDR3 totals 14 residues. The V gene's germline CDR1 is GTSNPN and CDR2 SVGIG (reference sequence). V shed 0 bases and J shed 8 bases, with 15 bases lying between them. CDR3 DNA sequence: TGTGCCTGGAGTGTACGGAGAAATTTTGCTACGCAGTATTTT. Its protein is CAWSVRRNFATQYF.

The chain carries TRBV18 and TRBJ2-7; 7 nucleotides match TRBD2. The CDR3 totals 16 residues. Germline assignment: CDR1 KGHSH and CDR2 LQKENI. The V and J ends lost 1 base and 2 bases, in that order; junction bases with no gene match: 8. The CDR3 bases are TGTGCCAGCTCACCACTAAAATCTAGCGGAGCCTACGAGCAGTACTTC. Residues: CASSPLKSSGAYEQYF.